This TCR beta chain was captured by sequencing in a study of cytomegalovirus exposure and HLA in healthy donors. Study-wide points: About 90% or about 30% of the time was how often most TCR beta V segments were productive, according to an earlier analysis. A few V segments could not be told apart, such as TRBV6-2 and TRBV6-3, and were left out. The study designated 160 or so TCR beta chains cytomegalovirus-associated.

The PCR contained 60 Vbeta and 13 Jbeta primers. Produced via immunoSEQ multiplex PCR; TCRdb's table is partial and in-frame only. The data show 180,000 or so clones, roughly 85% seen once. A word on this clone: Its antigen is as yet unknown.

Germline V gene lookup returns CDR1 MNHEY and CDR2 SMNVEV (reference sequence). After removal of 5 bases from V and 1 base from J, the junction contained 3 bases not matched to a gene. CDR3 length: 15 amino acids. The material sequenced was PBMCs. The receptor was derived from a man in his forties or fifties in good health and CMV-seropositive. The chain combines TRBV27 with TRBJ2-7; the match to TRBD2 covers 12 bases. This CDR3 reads CASSETSGGSYEQYF. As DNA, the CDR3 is TGTGCCAGCAGTGAAACTAGCGGGGGGTCCTACGAGCAGTACTTC.